This T cell receptor beta chain was identified during a study of CD8+CD57+ T cells in acquired aplastic anemia. Before being chosen for sequencing, patients had shown CD8+CD57+ cell expansion by flow cytometry. Genomic DNA templated the TCR beta VDJ and CDR3 profiling. TCRdb re-called the reads with MiXCR, one entry per CDR3 protein. The sample contains hundreds of thousands of distinct CDR3 sequences, almost 50% of which appear only once. This CDR3 is built from 14 residues. V shed 5 bases and J shed 0 bases, with 11 bases lying between them. Germline V gives CDR1 SQVTM, CDR2 ANQGSEA. The sequencing input was sorted CD4+, CD8+, or CD8+CD57+ T cells (not recorded which) from PBMCs. This TCR came from a human donor with aplastic anemia. The rearrangement uses TRBV29-1 and TRBJ2-1; no reliable D call. CDR3 coding DNA: TGCAGCGTTCTACAGTCGAGCTCCTACAATGAGCAGTTCTTC. As protein: CSVLQSSSYNEQFF.